The 18 T cell receptor beta chains reported below all come from one sample, sequenced in a study of early T cells in non-severe SARS-CoV-2 infection. TCRdb independently ran MiXCR on the 5' RACE reads; one entry per CDR3 protein. The sample lists about 80,000 distinct CDR3 sequences, approximately 5% occurring once. Sequenced here: whole blood, sampled at baseline. Receptors originate from an adult who was a healthcare worker with PCR-confirmed SARS-CoV-2 infection or an uninfected control (not recorded which).

This clonotype was seen repeatedly, ten times or more. The CDR3 nucleotides read TGTGCCAGCAGCACCGGGGGGGACTCTTCCTACGAGCAGTACTTC. Protein sequence: CASSTGGDSSYEQYF. The rearrangement links TRBV7-9 to TRBJ2-7; 8 bases map to TRBD2. Losses at the gene ends were 5 bases for V and 1 base for J; bases not matched to a gene: 7. Looked up from germline, CDR1 is SEHNR and CDR2 is FQNEAQ (reference sequence). This CDR3 spans 15 amino acids. The variable domain in full, completed from reference TRBV7-9 and TRBJ2-7, reads DTGVSQNPRHKITKRGQNVTFRCDPISEHNRLYWYRQTLGQGPEFLTYFQNEAQLEKSRLLSDRFSAERPKGSFSTLEIQRTEQGDSAMYLCASSTGGDSSYEQYFGPGTRLTVT.

This clonotype was observed many times. The chain has TRBV12-3 or TRBV12-4 and TRBJ1-2; 7 bases agree with TRBD1. Germline trimming cut 5 bases from V and 7 bases from J; bases unmatched to any gene: 4. The CDR3 contains 12 residues. The CDR3 nucleotides are TGTGCCAGCAGTCAGGGGGTGGGTGGCTACACCTTC. Translation gives CASSQGVGGYTF.

This clonotype was seen a few times. The chain employs TRBV24-1 and TRBJ1-1; D is ambiguous. V was clipped by 7 bases and J by 11 bases, with 4 bases between them. The CDR3 has 8 residues. Per germline, CDR1 KGHDR and CDR2 SFDVKD. CDR3 amino acids: CATREAFF. Written as DNA, the CDR3 is TGTGCCACCAGGGAGGCTTTCTTT.

V and J are TRBV7-2 and TRBJ1-2, with unresolved D. Germline CDR1 is SGHTA and CDR2 is FQGNSA. V lost 3 bases and J 2 bases, leaving 7 bases between the germline ends. This CDR3 comprises 13 residues. CDR3 sequence (DNA): TGTGCCAGCAGCTTCGACACGAACTATGGCTACACCTTC. It encodes CASSFDTNYGYTF.

This clonotype showed up many times. The genes are TRBV19 and TRBJ1-1; D is perhaps TRBD1 (5 bases). The length of the CDR3 is 15 residues. From germline, CDR1 is LNHDA and CDR2 SQIVND (reference sequence). Trimming left V 3 bases short and J 1 base short, with 12 bases between. As DNA, the CDR3 is TGTGCCAGTAGTATTGCCCTCGACAGGAACACTGAAGCTTTCTTT. Residues: CASSIALDRNTEAFF.

This chain connects TRBV7-8 to TRBJ1-6, with D possibly matching TRBD1 (6 bases). The V gene lost 5 bases and the J gene lost 2 bases, with 25 bases spanning the gap. The CDR3 spans 20 residues. Looked up from germline, CDR1 is SGHVS and CDR2 is FQNEAQ. This CDR3 is CASSLHLLQGQRTYNSPLHF. In DNA, the CDR3 is TGTGCCAGCAGCCTACATCTACTCCAGGGGCAACGAACCTATAATTCACCCCTCCACTTT.

The table lists this clonotype with many counts. V is TRBV7-2 and J is TRBJ2-1; 8 bases map to TRBD1. With V trimmed by 3 bases and J by 4 bases, 8 bases remained unmatched. Germline V gene sequence: CDR1 SGHTA, CDR2 FQGNSA. CDR3 size: 16 residues. The CDR3 nucleotides read TGTGCCAGCAGCTTCGTTGTAGGGACAGGTTACAATGAGCAGTTCTTC. Translation gives CASSFVVGTGYNEQFF.

This clonotype was seen repeatedly, ten times or more. The chain uses TRBV29-1 and TRBJ2-3, with 11 bases aligning to TRBD1. This CDR3 has 13 residues. V trimming: 7 bases; J trimming: 2 bases; junction bases outside the gene matches: 2. From germline, CDR1 is SQVTM and CDR2 ANQGSEA. CDR3 sequence reads: CSADRGHTDTQYF. CDR3 nucleotides: TGCAGCGCGGACAGGGGGCACACAGATACGCAGTATTTT.

In this sample, this clonotype turned up many times. CDR3: CATSDRHYNEQFF. The CDR3, as DNA: TGTGCCACCAGTGACCGTCACTACAATGAGCAGTTCTTC. The rearrangement uses TRBV24-1 and TRBJ2-1; D is unclear. Trimming left V 4 bases short and J 3 bases short, with 6 bases between. The CDR3 spans 13 residues. Germline CDR1 is KGHDR and CDR2 is SFDVKD.

Many counts were recorded for this clonotype. The V and J genes are TRBV7-6 and TRBJ2-2, with D maybe TRBD1 (5 bases). CDR1 and CDR2 (germline): SGHVS, FNYEAQ. This CDR3 is 15 amino acids long. Trimming shortened V by 3 bases and J by 4 bases, and 12 bases separated the two germline ends. The CDR3 nucleotides read TGTGCCAGCAGCTTCGGGCAGGACACCACCGGGGAGCTGTTTTTT. Translated, it gives CASSFGQDTTGELFF. Full variable domain (outside the CDR3, taken from reference TRBV7-6 and TRBJ2-2): GAGVSQSPRYKVTKRGQDVALRCDPISGHVSLYWYRQALGQGPEFLTYFNYEAQQDKSGLPNDRFSAERPEGSISTLTIQRTEQRDSAMYRCASSFGQDTTGELFFGEGSRLTVL.

The table lists this clonotype with a few counts. The chain is built from TRBV28 and TRBJ2-3, with 10 bases identical to TRBD2. The CDR3 totals 16 residues. Looked up from germline, CDR1 is MDHEN and CDR2 is SYDVKM. The V segment lost 4 bases and the J segment 2 bases; nucleotides outside the gene matches: 6. In nucleotides, the CDR3 is TGTGCCAGCAGTTCCCCTAGCGGGGGCTTCACAGATACGCAGTATTTT. Translating gives CASSSPSGGFTDTQYF.

This clonotype was picked up a small number of times. CDR3: CSAYRGASAGETQYF. CDR3 nucleotides: TGCAGTGCTTATCGGGGGGCATCAGCGGGAGAGACCCAGTACTTC. The chain uses TRBV20-1 and TRBJ2-5; tentative D call: TRBD2 (7 bases). Looked up from germline, CDR1 is DFQATT and CDR2 is SNEGSKA (reference sequence). Trimming removed 5 bases at V and 4 bases at J, with 20 bases between. This CDR3 region has 15 residues.

The genes are TRBV15 and TRBJ2-7, with 7 bases fitting TRBD2. The V gene's germline CDR1 is LNHNV and CDR2 YYDKDF (reference sequence). After removal of 5 bases from V and 3 bases from J, the junction contained 7 bases not matched to a gene. There are 14 residues in the CDR3. CDR3 residues: CATSAGRIRYEQYF. The CDR3 DNA sequence: TGTGCCACCAGCGCCGGGAGGATCCGCTACGAGCAGTACTTC. The full variable domain, in which reference TRBV15 and TRBJ2-7 provide the parts outside the CDR3, is DAMVIQNPRYQVTQFGKPVTLSCSQTLNHNVMYWYQQKSSQAPKLLFHYYDKDFNNEADTPDNFQSRRPNTSFCFLDIRSPGLGDTAMYLCATSAGRIRYEQYFGPGTRLTVT.

This clonotype occurred a few times. V is TRBV18 and J is TRBJ2-2; D gene uncertain. The germline V and J ends were trimmed by 3 bases and 0 bases, with 8 bases remaining between them. CDR1 KGHSH and CDR2 LQKENI come from the germline V gene. The CDR3 spans 15 residues. The CDR3 loop is CASSPDSANTGELFF. The DNA of the CDR3 is TGTGCCAGCTCACCCGATTCTGCGAACACCGGGGAGCTGTTTTTT.

Points on this clonotype: Possible read error: a much larger clone is one base away. Because it lacks the conserved phenylalanine or tryptophan at the end, this CDR3 is likely a read error. V gene TRBV7-8 combines with J gene TRBJ1-1, with D uncertain. The V gene's germline CDR1 is SGHVS and CDR2 FQNEAQ. V was cut by 2 bases and J by 3 bases, with 13 bases left in between. This CDR3 has 15 amino acids. The CDR3 nucleotides read TGTGCCAGCAGCTTACCGGACGGCCCGGACACTGAAGCTTTCTCT. This gives the protein CASSLPDGPDTEAFS.

The J gene is TRBJ1-1, the V gene TRBV7-3; unclear D gene. The CDR3 has 13 amino acids. V was shortened by 2 bases and J by 4 bases, with 8 bases between the two germline ends. CDR1 and CDR2 (germline): SGHTA, FQGTGA. The CDR3 DNA sequence: TGTGCCAGCAGCTTATCTTTAGCCACTGAAGCTTTCTTT. It encodes CASSLSLATEAFF.

This clonotype came up many times. This chain uses TRBV20-1 with TRBJ2-7; possible D gene TRBD2, 5 bases. Trimming cost V 4 bases and J 0 bases, with 10 bases left between them. This CDR3 is built from 13 residues. Germline V CDR1 and CDR2: DFQATT, SNEGSKA (reference sequence). CDR3 nucleotide sequence: TGCAGTGCTATGACTGGGAGCTCCTACGAGCAGTACTTC. Protein product: CSAMTGSSYEQYF.

This clonotype was observed many times. V usage is TRBV29-1 and J usage is TRBJ2-1, with TRBD2 identical over 8 bases. The CDR3 totals 14 residues. The trim removed 7 bases at V and 7 bases at J, leaving 12 bases unmatched. Germline loops: CDR1 SQVTM, CDR2 ANQGSEA. In DNA, the CDR3 is TGCAGCGCCCGACGGGGGGGGACGGGTAATGAGCAGTTCTTC. Amino acids: CSARRGGTGNEQFF.